This record concerns one T cell receptor (beta chain) sequence. Seattle participants joined during active infection and were tracked over time. Here immunoSEQ multiplex PCR was the method, and the copy in TCRdb shows in-frame clones only, minus some. The top ten clones hold roughly 6.8% of a sample with approximately 230,000 clones, 88% of them seen once. The data were obtained in a study of blood T cell repertoires in COVID-19. This CDR3 spans 14 amino acids. The V end was cut by 1 base, the J end by 3 bases, with 10 bases between. CDR1 and CDR2 (germline): SGHTA, FQGNSA. The TCR originated in a woman between 25 and 40 years old with COVID-19, enrolled during active disease. The J gene is TRBJ2-7, the V gene TRBV7-2; no clear D gene. Sequenced: peripheral blood. CDR3 sequence reads: CASSLDSRNYEQYF. The CDR3 DNA reads TGTGCCAGCAGCTTAGACAGTCGCAACTACGAGCAGTACTTC.